The rows below give T cell receptor beta chains drawn from one sample of a study of shared clonotypes between healthy human individuals. Assay: immunoSEQ multiplex PCR; the TCRdb copy retains only in-frame clones and omits some. This sample yields 400,000 to 600,000 clones, of which roughly 77% are seen a single time; less than 15% belongs to the top ten. The sequenced material came from PBMCs. These receptors all come from a woman between 40 and 55 years old in good health. Some clones in this sample may be carry-over from other donors' samples. CDR3s include the opening cysteine and the closing phenylalanine or tryptophan. D genes are given only for firm matches. Some rows mark clone size as missing; the rest say once, few, many or name a class of expanded clone.

d_gene	v_gene	abundance	j_gene	CDR3nt	CDR3aa
NA	TRBV10-2	NA	TRBJ2-1	TGCGCCAGCAGTGCGCCGGCTAGGGGTTACAATGAGCAGTTCTTC	CASSAPARGYNEQFF
NA	TRBV7-9	NA	TRBJ2-1	TGTGCCAGCAGCTCCCCACGTCGACAGACGTACAATGAGCAGTTCTTC	CASSSPRRQTYNEQFF
NA	TRBV28	NA	TRBJ1-4	TGTGCCAGCAGTCCCACAGGCGCCGATGAAAAACTGTTTTTT	CASSPTGADEKLFF
TRBD2	TRBV15	NA	TRBJ2-5	TGTGCCACCAGCACTAGCGGCCAAGAGACCCAGTACTTC	CATSTSGQETQYF
NA	TRBV28	NA	TRBJ1-2	TGTGCCAGCAGTTTTTCAGGGATGGGGTATGGCTACACCTTC	CASSFSGMGYGYTF
NA	TRBV7-3	once	TRBJ2-3	TGTGCCAGCAGCCGAAGACAGACCACAGATACGCAGTATTTT	CASSRRQTTDTQYF
NA	TRBV7-2	once	TRBJ1-2	TGTGCCAGCAGCCCCAGTCGGCAGGCCTCGTATGGCTACACCTTC	CASSPSRQASYGYTF
TRBD2	TRBV10-2	NA	TRBJ2-2	TGCGCCAGCAAAGCGGGAGATGACACCGGGGAGCTGTTTTTT	CASKAGDDTGELFF
TRBD1	TRBV7-2	NA	TRBJ1-1	TGTGCCAGCAGCCAGCGGGACAGGGGCTGGGTAACTGAAGCTTTCTTT	CASSQRDRGWVTEAFF
NA	TRBV4-2	NA	TRBJ2-2	TGTGCCAGCAGCCAAGTTGGTGACCCAGAAGTCGGGGAGCTGTTTTTT	CASSQVGDPEVGELFF
NA	TRBV30	once	TRBJ2-3	TGTGCCTGGACTCCCCCGGATCCGATCCCCAATCGAGATACGCAGTATTTT	CAWTPPDPIPNRDTQYF
NA	TRBV27	NA	TRBJ1-3	TGTGCCAGCAGTTTAGGGGGCGCGGGAAACACCATATATTTT	CASSLGGAGNTIYF
NA	TRBV29-1	NA	TRBJ2-3	TGCAGCGTTGAAAGCGGGAGCACAGATACGCAGTATTTT	CSVESGSTDTQYF
TRBD1	TRBV19	NA	TRBJ1-5	TGTGCCAGTAGTTTTCGACAGGGTTATAGCAATCAGCCCCAGCATTTT	CASSFRQGYSNQPQHF
TRBD2	TRBV7-2	NA	TRBJ2-1	TGTGCCAGCAGCTTAACTAGCGGGAGGTGGGGTAATGAGCAGTTCTTC	CASSLTSGRWGNEQFF
NA	TRBV7-3	NA	TRBJ1-1	TGTGCCAGCAGCCAGACAATGAACACTGAAGCTTTCTTT	CASSQTMNTEAFF
NA	TRBV18	NA	TRBJ2-7	TGTGCCAGCTCACCAGAGGTTCCCCCATCCGAGCAGTACTTC	CASSPEVPPSEQYF
TRBD2	TRBV7-2	NA	TRBJ2-2	TGTGCCAGCAGCTTATTGGCTAGCGGGGCCACGAACACCGGGGAGCTGTTTTTT	CASSLLASGATNTGELFF
TRBD2	TRBV5-4	many	TRBJ2-7	TGTGCCAGCAGCCCCCTCCCGGGTGCGGGAGGCGACGAGCAGTACTTC	CASSPLPGAGGDEQYF
NA	TRBV28	NA	TRBJ1-5	TGTGCCAGCAGTCCCCTGGGGTTGGGGGATAGCAATCAGCCCCAGCATTTT	CASSPLGLGDSNQPQHF
TRBD1	TRBV9	NA	TRBJ2-7	TGTGCCAGCACCAAGCAGGACAGGGCGGGCGAGCAGTACTTC	CASTKQDRAGEQYF
TRBD2	TRBV10-3	NA	TRBJ2-3	TGTGCCATCAGGGGGGGACTAGCGGGACCAGATACGCAGTATTTT	CAIRGGLAGPDTQYF
NA	TRBV7-2	NA	TRBJ2-5	TGTGCCAGCAGCCCAGTGGGGGTCCAGTACTTC	CASSPVGVQYF
NA	TRBV6-6	NA	TRBJ1-2	TGTGCCAGCAGTTACTCCGTAAGACAGATCTATGGCTACACCTTC	CASSYSVRQIYGYTF
NA	TRBV25-1	NA	TRBJ1-1	TGTGCCAGCACTCCCCTGAACACTGAAGCTTTCTTT	CASTPLNTEAFF
NA	TRBV5-1	many	TRBJ2-7	TGCGCCAGCAGTCACGGGACAATTTACGAGCAGTACTTC	CASSHGTIYEQYF
TRBD1	TRBV30	NA	TRBJ1-2	TGTGCCTGGGAGAGGGACAGAACTAACTATGGCTACACCTTC	CAWERDRTNYGYTF
TRBD2	TRBV5-8	NA	TRBJ2-1	TGTGCCAGCAGTGGACTAGCGGGAGTCAATGAGCAGTTCTTC	CASSGLAGVNEQFF
NA	TRBV7-7	many	TRBJ2-7	TGTGCCAGCAGTTTCCTCCGCTACTCACCCTACGAGCAGTACTTC	CASSFLRYSPYEQYF
TRBD1	TRBV5-6	NA	TRBJ1-1	TGTGCCAGCAGCCCAGAGACAGGGCTGGCGAACACTGAAGCTTTCTTT	CASSPETGLANTEAFF
NA	TRBV6-5	few	TRBJ1-2	TGTGCCAGCACCCGCAGGGACATTCTTGACTATGGCTACACCTTC	CASTRRDILDYGYTF
NA	TRBV10-2	NA	TRBJ1-5	TGCGCCAGCAGGGCAGTGGGGGGTCAGCCCCAGCATTTT	CASRAVGGQPQHF
NA	TRBV18	NA	TRBJ1-1	TGTGCCAGCTCACCACTTTCCCCCTGGACGGCGAACACTGAAGCTTTCTTT	CASSPLSPWTANTEAFF
TRBD2	TRBV29-1	NA	TRBJ2-5	TGCAGCGTCGGTAGTGCTAGCGGGAGATTCCGGACCCAGTACTTC	CSVGSASGRFRTQYF
NA	TRBV7-7	NA	TRBJ2-1	TGTGCTAGCAGCTATAACCTCGGACGCATCCATGAGCAGTTCTTC	CASSYNLGRIHEQFF
NA	TRBV28	few	TRBJ1-2	TGTGCCAGCAGTTTATCGAGGGCCGGCTACACCTTC	CASSLSRAGYTF
NA	TRBV7-2	NA	TRBJ1-1	TGTGCCAGCAGCTTGGGCAGGGAGCAGAAAGCTTTCTTT	CASSLGREQKAFF
NA	TRBV28	NA	TRBJ1-4	TGTGCCAGCAGGGGTCCTGGAACTAATGAAAAACTGTTTTTT	CASRGPGTNEKLFF
NA	TRBV6-6	NA	TRBJ2-2	TGTGCCAGCAGTTGGGGCGAGGGCACCGGGGAGCTGTTTTTT	CASSWGEGTGELFF
NA	TRBV25-1	NA	TRBJ2-7	TGTGCCAGCAGTGAATCCCCGGGTGCCTACGAGCAGTACTTC	CASSESPGAYEQYF
TRBD2	TRBV5-6	NA	TRBJ2-1	TGTGCCAGCAGCTCGTACGGACTAGCATGGCAGTTCTTC	CASSSYGLAWQFF
NA	TRBV11-2	NA	TRBJ1-5	TGTGCCAGCAGCTTAGATTTCGGTACCAATCAGCCCCAGCATTTT	CASSLDFGTNQPQHF
NA	TRBV30	NA	TRBJ2-7	TGTGCCTGGAGTGGGGGGAACTACGAGCAGTACTTC	CAWSGGNYEQYF
NA	TRBV11-1	once	TRBJ2-7	TGTGCCAGTCATCCAGATCGTAACTCCTACGAGCAGTACTTC	CASHPDRNSYEQYF